The 24 T cell receptor beta chains below come from one sample, sequenced in a study of blood T cell repertoires in COVID-19. The method was immunoSEQ multiplex PCR; TCRdb's version includes in-frame clones alone and lacks a portion of them. The sample has fewer than 150,000 clones, around 83% seen once. The specimen was PBMCs or T cells enriched from blood (not recorded which). The receptors come from a man aged 25 to 40 who had recovered from COVID-19.

Comment on this clone: The same CDR3 also results from other DNA sequences found in this sample. The J gene is TRBJ1-1, the V gene TRBV5-1, with 7 bases matching TRBD1. The V gene's germline CDR1 is SGHRS and CDR2 YFSETQ. The CDR3 loop spans 15 amino acids. With V trimmed by 0 bases and J by 0 bases, 2 bases remained unmatched. CDR3 region: CASSLGQGLNTEAFF. CDR3 sequence (DNA): TGCGCCAGCAGCTTGGGACAGGGCTTGAACACTGAAGCTTTCTTT.

The genes are TRBV24-1 and TRBJ1-3; 7 nucleotides match TRBD1. The V gene end was trimmed by 5 bases and the J gene end by 0 bases; junction bases not matched to a gene: 3. This CDR3 comprises 15 residues. From germline, CDR1 is KGHDR and CDR2 SFDVKD. The CDR3 loop is CATSGGQTSGNTIYF. The CDR3 nucleotides read TGTGCCACCAGTGGGGGACAGACCTCTGGAAACACCATATATTTT.

The chain links TRBV19 to TRBJ1-2, with D uncertain. Germline V gene lookup returns CDR1 LNHDA and CDR2 SQIVND (reference sequence). Deletions cut 5 bases from V and 4 bases from J, with 11 bases between. This CDR3 has 13 residues. CDR3 amino acids: CASSALEAYGYTF. The CDR3 DNA follows: TGTGCCAGTAGTGCCCTCGAGGCCTATGGCTACACCTTC.

This rearrangement joins TRBV28 to TRBJ1-1, with 7 bases aligning to TRBD1. Unmatched junction bases numbered 9, after V lost 7 bases and J lost 7 bases. CDR1 is MDHEN and CDR2 is SYDVKM in the germline V gene. CDR3 length: 13 residues. CDR3: CASTVTGSLEAFF. CDR3 DNA sequence: TGTGCCAGCACCGTGACAGGGAGCCTTGAAGCTTTCTTT.

This clone has just a few counts. V is TRBV20-1 and J is TRBJ2-7, with 11 bases lining up with TRBD2. With V trimmed by 3 bases and J by 4 bases, 5 bases remained unmatched. CDR3 length: 14 residues. Germline CDR1 DFQATT, CDR2 SNEGSKA (reference sequence). The CDR3 region is CSASKGTSGYEQYF. CDR3 bases: TGCAGTGCTAGTAAAGGGACTAGCGGATACGAGCAGTACTTC.

The chain recombines TRBV5-5 with TRBJ2-2; 8 nucleotides align to TRBD2. CDR3 size: 16 residues. V was pared by 3 bases and J by 5 bases, with 9 bases of the junction left unmatched. In germline, CDR1 is SGHKS, CDR2 YYEKEE (reference sequence). The CDR3 DNA reads TGTGCCAGCAGCTCACCCGGGGGGGTCGATACCGGGGAGCTGTTTTTT. As protein: CASSSPGGVDTGELFF.

The chain joins TRBV10-3 to TRBJ2-5; 7 nucleotides agree with TRBD2. Trimming removed 6 bases from V and 5 bases from J; junction bases left unmatched: 3. The CDR3 spans 12 residues. Per germline, CDR1 ENHRY and CDR2 SYGVKD. The CDR3 DNA sequence: TGTGCCATCAGCGGGGGGTACGAGACCCAGTACTTC. As protein: CAISGGYETQYF.

The chain recombines TRBV10-3 with TRBJ1-5, with TRBD1 identical over 9 bases. V lost 10 bases to trimming and J lost 5 bases; unmatched junction nucleotides: 6. Germline V gene lookup returns CDR1 ENHRY and CDR2 SYGVKD. This CDR3 spans 13 amino acids. CDR3 DNA: TGTGCCACCGGGACAGGGACTGATCAGCCCCAGCATTTT. Protein: CATGTGTDQPQHF.

This chain connects TRBV5-1 to TRBJ2-5; 10 positions match TRBD2. Germline V gene data show CDR1 as SGHRS and CDR2 as YFSETQ. CDR3 size: 17 residues. Trimming at V came to 3 bases and at J to 3 bases, leaving 11 bases not matched to a gene. In nucleotides, the CDR3 is TGCGCCAGCAGCTCGGCCCCGGGACTAGCGAATGAAGAGACCCAGTACTTC. As protein: CASSSAPGLANEETQYF.

The gene calls are TRBV5-4 and TRBJ2-5; no firm D call. CDR1 and CDR2 (germline): SGHNT, YYREEE (reference sequence). There are 14 residues in the CDR3. V lost 1 base to trimming and J lost 5 bases, with 12 bases between them. The CDR3 coding sequence is TGTGCCAGCAGCTTGATGGCCCCAAGTGAGACCCAGTACTTC. This codes for CASSLMAPSETQYF.

J is TRBJ2-2 and V is TRBV4-2; the D gene is possibly TRBD1 (6 bases). The germline CDR1 and CDR2 sequences are LGHNA and YNFKEQ. The V end lost 4 bases, the J end lost 6 bases, and 21 bases lay between the germline ends. This CDR3 contains 17 residues. The CDR3, as DNA: TGTGCCAGCAGCCCGTCTCCGGGACGCCAGGGGCCCGGGGAGCTGTTTTTT. Translated: CASSPSPGRQGPGELFF.

The CDR3 sequence is CASSRHLGTEAFF. Here the CDR3 DNA reads TGTGCCAGCAGTCGACACCTGGGCACTGAAGCTTTCTTT. The chain combines TRBV14 with TRBJ1-1, with D uncertain. The CDR3 extends over 13 amino acids. V was clipped by 6 bases and J by 4 bases, with 12 bases between them. CDR1 and CDR2 from the germline V gene are SGHDN and FVKESK.

The chain is built from TRBV9 and TRBJ2-7; D perhaps matches TRBD1 (6 bases). This CDR3 has 13 amino acids. The germline CDR1 and CDR2 sequences are SGDLS and YYNGEE. The V end was cut by 4 bases, the J end by 4 bases, with 12 bases between. The CDR3 sequence: CASSPMTGYEQYF. For the CDR3, the DNA is TGTGCCAGCAGCCCCATGACAGGTTACGAGCAGTACTTC.

V is TRBV19 and J is TRBJ2-2; the match to TRBD1 covers 10 bases. The CDR3 contains 15 residues. Germline V gene lookup returns CDR1 LNHDA and CDR2 SQIVND (reference sequence). V gave up 5 bases and J gave up 8 bases; unmatched junction bases: 8. The CDR3 coding sequence is TGTGCCAGTAGTCCGGGACAGGGGCGTTATGGGGAGCTGTTTTTT. This encodes CASSPGQGRYGELFF.

The chain recombines TRBV5-4 with TRBJ1-3; 8 bases map to TRBD1. Germline trimming cut 0 bases from V and 4 bases from J; bases unmatched to any gene: 12. Germline loops: CDR1 SGHNT, CDR2 YYREEE (reference sequence). CDR3 length: 18 amino acids. CDR3 loop: CASSLGGAQGAPGNTIYF. CDR3 nucleotide sequence: TGTGCCAGCAGCTTGGGGGGGGCCCAGGGGGCGCCGGGAAACACCATATATTTT.

This chain links TRBV15 with TRBJ1-1; no clear D. This CDR3 region has 11 residues. Trimming left V 0 bases short and J 8 bases short, with 4 bases between. CDR1 and CDR2 (germline): LNHNV, YYDKDF (reference sequence). CDR3: CATSRDEEAFF. The CDR3 nucleotides are TGTGCCACCAGCAGAGATGAGGAAGCTTTCTTT.

The V and J genes are TRBV3-1 (or the pseudogene TRBV3-2) and TRBJ2-7, with no clear D. The germline gives CDR1 LGHDT, CDR2 YNNKEL (reference sequence). The CDR3 runs to 13 residues. Trimming stripped 6 bases from V and 2 bases from J, with 11 bases between. CDR3 amino acids: CASSPAGTYEQYF. For the CDR3, the DNA is TGTGCCAGCAGTCCCGCAGGAACCTACGAGCAGTACTTC.

The V call is TRBV29-1, the J call TRBJ2-5, with 8 bases identical to TRBD1. Germline values: CDR1 SQVTM, CDR2 ANQGSEA. V was clipped by 2 bases and J by 6 bases; unmatched bases: 5. The CDR3 sequence is 13 residues long. The CDR3 DNA reads TGCAGCGTTGAACTGGACAGGGTGAAGACCCAGTACTTC. It translates to CSVELDRVKTQYF.

The chain has TRBV3-1 (or the pseudogene TRBV3-2) and TRBJ2-7; 8 bases line up with TRBD2. V gave up 9 bases and J gave up 3 bases; unmatched junction bases: 7. The CDR3 is 13 amino acids. Germline CDR1 is LGHDT and CDR2 is YNNKEL (reference sequence). CDR3 DNA sequence: TGTGCCAGTAGGACTAGCCAGGGCTACGAGCAGTACTTC. Its protein product is CASRTSQGYEQYF.

The chain links TRBV6-5 to TRBJ2-1; TRBD1 matches at 7 bases. This CDR3 contains 16 residues. The junction had 14 bases not matched to a gene; V was cut back by 2 bases and J by 10 bases. Germline lookup yields CDR1 MNHEY and CDR2 SVGAGI. The CDR3 nucleotides are TGTGCCAGCAGTTACGACACCGGGACAGCCCTCCCGGAGCAGTTCTTC. It yields the protein CASSYDTGTALPEQFF.

V usage is TRBV6-1 and J usage is TRBJ2-1; 9 positions match TRBD2. This CDR3 has 15 amino acids. V shed 0 bases, J shed 4 bases, and the junction held 1 base outside the gene matches. The germline gives CDR1 MNHNS, CDR2 SASEGT. The CDR3 reads CASSEASGSYNEQFF. In DNA form, the CDR3 reads TGTGCCAGCAGTGAAGCTAGCGGGAGTTACAATGAGCAGTTCTTC.

The chain is built from TRBV5-4 and TRBJ1-1; the D is unclear. The CDR3 covers 11 residues. The germline V gene encodes CDR1 SGHNT and CDR2 YYREEE (reference sequence). V lost 6 bases to trimming and J lost 6 bases, with 9 bases between them. In DNA, the CDR3 is TGTGCCAGCATCACCGGGGCTGAAGCTTTCTTT. Encoded protein: CASITGAEAFF.

J is TRBJ2-2 and V is TRBV13, with 13 bases lining up with TRBD2. Germline trimming cut 5 bases from V and 4 bases from J; bases unmatched to any gene: 4. CDR1 and CDR2 (germline): PRHDT, FYEKMQ (reference sequence). The CDR3 is made up of 16 amino acids. CDR3 residues: CASSPWTSGSTGELFF. The DNA of the CDR3 is TGTGCCAGCAGCCCCTGGACTAGCGGGAGCACCGGGGAGCTGTTTTTT.

This chain links TRBV20-1 with TRBJ1-2; 8 positions match TRBD1. This CDR3 is built from 13 residues. Germline loops: CDR1 DFQATT, CDR2 SNEGSKA (reference sequence). V lost 3 bases and J lost 2; bases outside the gene matches: 2. DNA for the CDR3: TGCAGTGCTAGTCAGGGGGCCAACTATGGCTACACCTTC. It yields the protein CSASQGANYGYTF.